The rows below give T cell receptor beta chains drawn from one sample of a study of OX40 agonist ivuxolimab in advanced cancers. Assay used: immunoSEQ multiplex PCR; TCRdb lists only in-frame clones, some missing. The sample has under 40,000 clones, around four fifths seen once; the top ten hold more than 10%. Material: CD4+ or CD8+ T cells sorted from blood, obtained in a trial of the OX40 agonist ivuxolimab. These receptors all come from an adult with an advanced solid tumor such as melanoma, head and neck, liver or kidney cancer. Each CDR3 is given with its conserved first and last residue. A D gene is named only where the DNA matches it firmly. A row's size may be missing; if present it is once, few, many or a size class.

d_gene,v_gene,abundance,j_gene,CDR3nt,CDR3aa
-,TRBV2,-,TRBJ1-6,TGTGCCAGCAGTGAGCGCACGGGTAATTCACCCCTCCACTTT,CASSERTGNSPLHF
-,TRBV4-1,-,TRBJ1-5,TGCGCCAGCAGCCGAGATCAGGGGAATCAGCCCCAGCATTTT,CASSRDQGNQPQHF
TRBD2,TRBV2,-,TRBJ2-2,TGTGCCAGCAGTGGGCGGCTAGCGGAGTCCACCGGGGAGCTGTTTTTT,CASSGRLAESTGELFF
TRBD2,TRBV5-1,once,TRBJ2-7,TGCGCCAGCAGCCTAAATAGCGGGAGTCTTAGCGAGCAGTACTTC,CASSLNSGSLSEQYF
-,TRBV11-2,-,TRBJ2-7,TGTGCCAGCAGCTTAGTTGGCAACGAGCAGTACTTC,CASSLVGNEQYF
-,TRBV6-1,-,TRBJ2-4,TGTGCCAGCAGTGAAGAGGGCAGGGCCTTAAAAAACATTCAGTACTTC,CASSEEGRALKNIQYF
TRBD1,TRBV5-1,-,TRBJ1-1,TGCGCCAGCAGCTTCGGGGCGACAGGGGACACTGAAGCTTTCTTT,CASSFGATGDTEAFF
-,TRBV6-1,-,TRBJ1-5,TGTGCCAGCAGGATTTCTGGGGATAGCAATCAGCCCCAGCATTTT,CASRISGDSNQPQHF
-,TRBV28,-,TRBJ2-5,TGTGCCAGCAGTGCCCCCGGCCGGGAGACCCAGTACTTC,CASSAPGRETQYF
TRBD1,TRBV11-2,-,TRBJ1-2,TGTGCCAGCAGCGCCACATCCGGGACAGGAATCTATGGCTACACCTTC,CASSATSGTGIYGYTF
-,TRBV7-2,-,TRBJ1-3,TGTGCCAGCAGCTTAGCGGGCTCTGGAAACACCATATATTTT,CASSLAGSGNTIYF
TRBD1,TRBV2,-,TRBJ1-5,TGTGCCAGCAGGGACAGGGTCTTCGGGCCCCAGCATTTT,CASRDRVFGPQHF
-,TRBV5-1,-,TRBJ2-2,TGCGCCAGCAGCTCCACTGCAGGGGCCAACACCGGGGAGCTGTTTTTT,CASSSTAGANTGELFF
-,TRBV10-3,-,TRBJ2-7,TGTGCCATCAAGGGGAACAGCTCCTACGAGCAGTACTTC,CAIKGNSSYEQYF
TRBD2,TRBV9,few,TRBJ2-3,TGTGCCAGCAGCAACAGAGCGGGCGGACTAGACACGCAGTATTTT,CASSNRAGGLDTQYF
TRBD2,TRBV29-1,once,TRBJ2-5,TGCAGCGTTGATTCACTTGGGACTATTCGGGAGACCCAGTACTTC,CSVDSLGTIRETQYF
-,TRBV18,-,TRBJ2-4,TGTGCCAGCTCAATGGATATAGCCAAAAACATTCAGTACTTC,CASSMDIAKNIQYF
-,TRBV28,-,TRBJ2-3,TGTGCCAGCAAGGGAGATACGCAGTATTTT,CASKGDTQYF
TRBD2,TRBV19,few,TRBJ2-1,TGTGCCAGTAGTGGACTAGCGAACAATGAGCAGTTCTTC,CASSGLANNEQFF
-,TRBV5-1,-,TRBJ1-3,TGCGCCAGCAGCTCCCAGGGCCCCTCTGCTGGAAACACCATATATTTT,CASSSQGPSAGNTIYF
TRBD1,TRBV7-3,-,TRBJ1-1,TGTGCCAGCAGTTCTCAGGGGGCTAACACTGAAGCTTTCTTT,CASSSQGANTEAFF
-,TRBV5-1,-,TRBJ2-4,TGCGCCAGCAGCCAAGGACAGTCACAAAACATTCAGTACTTC,CASSQGQSQNIQYF
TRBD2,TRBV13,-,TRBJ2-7,TGTGCCAGCAGCTCTCGACTAGCGGGGAGAGAGCAGTACTTC,CASSSRLAGREQYF
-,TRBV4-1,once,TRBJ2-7,TGCGCCAGCAGCCAAGACTGGGGTGGGGACGAGCAGTACTTC,CASSQDWGGDEQYF
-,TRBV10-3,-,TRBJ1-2,TGTGCCATCAGTGCCAAGGGCCTCTATGGCTACACCTTC,CAISAKGLYGYTF